Listed below are T cell receptor beta chains from one sample, sequenced in a study of regulatory T cells in long-lasting Graves disease. Via MiXCR, TCRdb re-called the multiplex PCR reads, giving one row per CDR3 protein. This table holds 580,000 or so distinct CDR3 sequences, roughly a sixth found once. These same data were also listed under a study on T cells in Graves' hyperthyroidism and ophthalmopathy.

This specimen consisted of peripheral blood mononuclear cells (PBMCs), obtained at new diagnosis, from a patient treated with antithyroid drugs. The receptor set was obtained from a young man with Graves disease. The CDR3 runs from the conserved cysteine through the conserved F or W. D genes are given only for firm matches. Size is stated for part of the rows, as once, few or many counts, or as a class when the clone is expanded.

v_call,clone_size,d_call,j_call,cdr3_length,cdr3_nt,cdr3_aa
TRBV5-1,.,.,TRBJ2-7,15,TGCGCCAGCAGCCCCGGGACTGTCCTCTCCTACGAGCAGTACTTC,CASSPGTVLSYEQYF
TRBV27,many,TRBD1,TRBJ2-1,15,TGTGCCAGCAGTTTAATACAGGGGAGTAGTAATGAGCAGTTCTTC,CASSLIQGSSNEQFF
TRBV11-2,many,.,TRBJ1-1,13,TGTGCCAGCAGCCCCAGGGGGAACACTGAAGCTTTCTTT,CASSPRGNTEAFF
TRBV27,few,TRBD2,TRBJ2-7,17,TGTGCCAGCAGTTTATTAAGACCTAGCGGGAGCTCCTACGAGCAGTACTTC,CASSLLRPSGSSYEQYF
TRBV7-2,many,.,TRBJ2-3,15,TGTGCCAGCACCTCAGGGGTTTCCCGCACAGATACGCAGTATTTT,CASTSGVSRTDTQYF
TRBV2,many,TRBD2,TRBJ2-7,13,TGTGCCAGCGGTCTTAGCGGGGGCCACGAGCAGTACTTC,CASGLSGGHEQYF
TRBV19,few,TRBD2,TRBJ2-1,16,TGTGCCAGTAGTATATTAGCGGGAGGGCCTACGGATGAGCAGTTCTTC,CASSILAGGPTDEQFF
TRBV11-2,many,TRBD2,TRBJ2-7,13,TGTGCCAGCAGAGGAGCGGGGACCTACGAGCAGTACTTC,CASRGAGTYEQYF
TRBV15,few,.,TRBJ1-5,12,TGTGCCACCAGCAGAGATCAGCAGCCCCAGCATTTT,CATSRDQQPQHF
TRBV11-3,many,TRBD2,TRBJ2-1,15,TGTGCCAGCAGCCCCCGCTCTAGCGGGAGCAATGAGCAGTTCTTC,CASSPRSSGSNEQFF
TRBV12-3/TRBV12-4,many,.,TRBJ2-5,14,TGTGCCAGCAGCCTGACCCCAACCCAAGAGACCCAGTACTTC,CASSLTPTQETQYF
TRBV7-3,.,.,TRBJ2-3,15,TGTGCCAGCAGCCAGGGGGGACTCAGCACAGATACGCAGTATTTT,CASSQGGLSTDTQYF
TRBV28,.,TRBD2,TRBJ2-7,13,TGTGCCAGCATCCCCTGGGGGGGCTACGAGCAGTACTTC,CASIPWGGYEQYF
TRBV2,many,.,TRBJ2-1,14,TGTGCCAGCACAGGGCAGGGGAGATACAATGAGCAGTTCTTC,CASTGQGRYNEQFF
TRBV20-1,.,TRBD2,TRBJ2-1,14,TGCAGTGCGAGACTAGCGGGGAGTAGGTATGAGCAGTTCTTC,CSARLAGSRYEQFF
TRBV27,.,.,TRBJ2-3,16,TGTGCCAGCAAATTTAATGCAGGAAACACTCAAGATACGCAGTATTTT,CASKFNAGNTQDTQYF
TRBV5-1,many,.,TRBJ2-5,15,TGCGCCAGCAGCTTGGGACTCCCGAGGACAGAGACCCAGTACTTC,CASSLGLPRTETQYF
TRBV9,.,.,TRBJ1-5,15,TGTGCCAGCAGCGTAGGGGGGGCTGACAATCAGCCCCAGCATTTT,CASSVGGADNQPQHF
TRBV29-1,.,.,TRBJ2-3,18,TGCAGCGTTGTGGCTAGCGGGTTCCAGGGGGGGAGCACAGATACGCAGTATTTT,CSVVASGFQGGSTDTQYF
TRBV20-1,few,.,TRBJ1-1,13,TGCAGTGCTCAGTCTCCCAGGAACACTGAAGCTTTCTTT,CSAQSPRNTEAFF
TRBV11-3,.,.,TRBJ1-1,16,TGTGCCAGCAGCCAAGGGGGGACAACAATGAACACTGAAGCTTTCTTT,CASSQGGTTMNTEAFF
TRBV27,.,.,TRBJ1-1,16,TGTGCCAGCAGTTTATCGCGGGGGCAATTGAACACTGAAGCTTTCTTT,CASSLSRGQLNTEAFF
TRBV28,many,.,TRBJ2-7,14,TGTGCCAGCAGTAAGCAGGGGCTTGACTACGAGCAGTACTTC,CASSKQGLDYEQYF
TRBV2,few,.,TRBJ2-3,15,TGTGCCAGCAGGCCAGACAGGCGAAACACAGATACGCAGTATTTT,CASRPDRRNTDTQYF
TRBV12-3/TRBV12-4,many,TRBD1,TRBJ1-1,13,TGTGCCAGCAGTCGGGGACAGGGAACTGAAGCTTTCTTT,CASSRGQGTEAFF
TRBV4-1,many,.,TRBJ2-7,13,TGCGCCAGCAGCCAAGAAGGTAGGAACGAGCAGTACTTC,CASSQEGRNEQYF
TRBV30,few,.,TRBJ2-5,12,TGTGCCTGGGAGGGGGGACGAGAGACCCAGTACTTC,CAWEGGRETQYF
TRBV18,many,.,TRBJ2-2,13,TGTGCCAGCAGCCAGGGACTTGCCGGGGAGCTGTTTTTT,CASSQGLAGELFF
TRBV2,many,.,TRBJ1-1,13,TGTGCCAGCAGTTACCGGGAAGGGACTGAAGCTTTCTTT,CASSYREGTEAFF
TRBV12-3/TRBV12-4,many,.,TRBJ2-3,14,TGTGCCAGCAGTCTCCGCGGGGACACAGATACGCAGTATTTT,CASSLRGDTDTQYF
TRBV3-1,few,.,TRBJ1-4,12,TGTGCCAGCAGCCAGGAGGGGTTGAAACTGTTTTTT,CASSQEGLKLFF
TRBV15,.,TRBD1,TRBJ2-7,15,TGTGCCACCAGCAGAGGGGGACAGGGGGGGAACGAGCAGTACTTC,CATSRGGQGGNEQYF
TRBV7-2,many,TRBD2,TRBJ2-3,16,TGTGCCAGCATCTTGGGAGGGCGCGTCAGCACAGATACGCAGTATTTT,CASILGGRVSTDTQYF
TRBV28,few,.,TRBJ1-3,14,TGTGCCAGCAGTCCCCAGGACTTTGGAAACACCATATATTTT,CASSPQDFGNTIYF
TRBV19,.,TRBD1,TRBJ2-6,16,TGTGCCAGTAGTAAGACAGGGGGCTCTGGGGCCAACGTCCTGACTTTC,CASSKTGGSGANVLTF
TRBV2,many,.,TRBJ1-1,11,TGTGCCAGCAGTGGACAGGTTGAAGCTTTCTTT,CASSGQVEAFF
TRBV20-1,many,.,TRBJ2-1,13,TGCAGTGCTAGGGTGGGGCGGGGAAATGAGCAGTTCTTC,CSARVGRGNEQFF
TRBV11-2,.,TRBD1,TRBJ1-2,13,TGTGCCAGCAGCTTCCGACAGGGCGGTGGCTACACCTTC,CASSFRQGGGYTF
TRBV29-1,.,.,TRBJ2-7,18,TGCAGCGTTGCGGGGCCTGTTTACAAGGATACACTATATTACGAGCAGTACTTC,CSVAGPVYKDTLYYEQYF
TRBV11-1,many,.,TRBJ1-1,14,TGTGCCAGCAGCGTACGGTCCTGGAACACTGAAGCTTTCTTT,CASSVRSWNTEAFF
TRBV19,.,.,TRBJ2-7,16,TGTGCCAGTAGTATAGACCAAACTCCCACGTCCTACGAGCAGTACTTC,CASSIDQTPTSYEQYF
TRBV6-2/TRBV6-3,.,.,TRBJ1-1,18,TGTGCCAGCAGTTACTCGAGAGAAGGATGGCCTAGAAACACTGAAGCTTTCTTT,CASSYSREGWPRNTEAFF
TRBV6-2/TRBV6-3,.,.,TRBJ2-2,15,TGTGCCAGCAGCCACGACAGAGCCAACACCGGGGAGCTGTTTTTT,CASSHDRANTGELFF
TRBV12-3/TRBV12-4,many,TRBD2,TRBJ2-5,14,TGTGCCAGCAGTCCCGGCGGGAGGGCAGAGACCCAGTACTTC,CASSPGGRAETQYF
TRBV5-1,few,.,TRBJ2-5,16,TGCGCCAGCAGCTCGACTTCCTGGGGTGTGGGTGAGACCCAGTACTTC,CASSSTSWGVGETQYF
TRBV27,many,TRBD1,TRBJ2-3,16,TGTGCCAGCAGCAAAAGGACAGGGGAGCGATCAGATACGCAGTATTTT,CASSKRTGERSDTQYF
TRBV3-2,once,.,TRBJ2-3,18,TGTGCCAGCAGCCCCAACATAGAGCGGGAGGAACGCACAGATACGCAGTATTTT,CASSPNIEREERTDTQYF
TRBV6-2/TRBV6-3,few,.,TRBJ2-3,14,TGTGCCAGCAGTTACTCGATCCACCCGGATACGCAGTATTTT,CASSYSIHPDTQYF